This entry lists 14 T cell receptor beta chains sequenced from one sample in a study of cytomegalovirus exposure and HLA in healthy donors. The PCR used 60 Vbeta and 13 Jbeta primers. The data were produced by immunoSEQ multiplex PCR, yet TCRdb's version contains in-frame clones alone and is incomplete. This sample carries roughly 100,000 clones, more than 70% of them seen once, and the ten largest clones take roughly 9.6%. The sample consisted of PBMCs. These receptors came from a male donor in good health and CMV-seropositive.

There are a few counts of this clone. J is TRBJ2-1 and V is TRBV28; 10 bases match TRBD2. Germline CDR1 reads MDHEN; CDR2 reads SYDVKM. J gave up 7 bases and V 4 bases, and 7 bases lay outside the gene matches. The CDR3 runs 15 residues. The CDR3 spells CASSSLAGVENEQFF. DNA for the CDR3: TGTGCCAGCAGTTCGCTAGCGGGAGTCGAGAATGAGCAGTTCTTC.

The chain links TRBV11-3 to TRBJ2-1; D perhaps matches TRBD2 (6 bases). With 5 bases removed from V and 9 bases from J, the gap between germline ends came to 11 bases. CDR3 length: 12 amino acids. Germline-derived CDR1 and CDR2 are SGHNT and YENEEA. The CDR3 DNA is TGTGCCAGCAGCAGCCCCGGGGGTGAGCAGTTCTTC. Protein: CASSSPGGEQFF.

This clone was seen just once. The rearrangement links TRBV10-3 to TRBJ2-2; 8 nucleotides match TRBD1. CDR3 length equals 14 residues. The ends lost 7 bases at V and 3 bases at J; junction bases unmatched: 4. Germline assignment: CDR1 ENHRY and CDR2 SYGVKD. This CDR3 is CAITEDRDTGELFF. As DNA, the CDR3 is TGTGCCATCACCGAGGACAGGGACACCGGGGAGCTGTTTTTT.

The chain employs TRBV28 and TRBJ1-5, with D possibly matching TRBD1 (5 bases). The CDR3 is made up of 17 amino acids. Trimming pared 7 bases from V and 1 base from J, leaving 20 bases between. Germline V gene lookup returns CDR1 MDHEN and CDR2 SYDVKM. The CDR3 region is CASTKRGFQGSNQPQHF. The CDR3 DNA follows: TGTGCCAGCACCAAAAGGGGATTTCAAGGGAGCAATCAGCCCCAGCATTTT.

Remarks on this clone: Other nucleotide sequences in the sample specify the same CDR3. This chain connects TRBV7-2 to TRBJ2-7; 9 bases agree with TRBD2. V shed 1 base and J 0 bases; nucleotides not matched to a gene: 1. Germline CDR1 and CDR2: SGHTA and FQGNSA. CDR3 length equals 15 residues. The CDR3 is CASSLGLAVSYEQYF. As DNA, the CDR3 is TGTGCCAGCAGCTTAGGACTAGCGGTCTCCTACGAGCAGTACTTC.

In its sample, this clone was seen a few times. V gene TRBV28 combines with J gene TRBJ2-6; 8 bases are a match to TRBD1. CDR1 and CDR2 from the germline V gene are MDHEN and SYDVKM. The V segment lost 5 bases and the J segment 3 bases; nucleotides outside the gene matches: 3. There are 15 residues in the CDR3. The DNA for the CDR3 is TGTGCCAGCAGTGCAGGGGGCTATGGGGCCAACGTCCTGACTTTC. Translation: CASSAGGYGANVLTF.

The sample holds one count of this clone. This chain connects TRBV19 to TRBJ2-1; 9 bases fit TRBD1. V shed 9 bases and J 2 bases; nucleotides not matched to a gene: 2. Looked up from germline, CDR1 is LNHDA and CDR2 is SQIVND (reference sequence). CDR3 length: 13 amino acids. CDR3 protein: CASRQGAYNEQFF. For the CDR3, the DNA is TGTGCCAGCAGACAGGGGGCCTACAATGAGCAGTTCTTC.

The rearrangement joins TRBV11-2 to TRBJ2-5; 8 nucleotides align to TRBD2. Germline V CDR1 and CDR2: SGHAT, FQNNGV. After removal of 2 bases from V and 1 base from J, the junction contained 6 bases not matched to a gene. The CDR3 is 16 amino acids. The CDR3 here is CASSLHGRVPQETQYF. CDR3 nucleotides: TGTGCCAGCAGCTTACACGGGAGGGTCCCCCAAGAGACCCAGTACTTC. Full variable domain (rest looked up from reference TRBV11-2 and TRBJ2-5): EAGVAQSPRYKIIEKRQSVAFWCNPISGHATLYWYQQILGQGPKLLIQFQNNGVVDDSQLPKDRFSAERLKGVDSTLKIQPAKLEDSAVYLCASSLHGRVPQETQYFGPGTRLLVL.

This clone was picked up a small number of times. The J gene is TRBJ1-2, the V gene TRBV5-1, with D maybe TRBD1 (5 bases). The CDR3 has 14 amino acids. The V end lost 5 bases, the J end lost 4 bases, and 15 bases lay between the germline ends. The germline gives CDR1 SGHRS, CDR2 YFSETQ. CDR3 in amino acids: CASRRGGDAYGYTF. The CDR3 nucleotides are TGCGCCAGCAGGCGGGGAGGGGACGCCTATGGCTACACCTTC.

In its sample, this clone was seen once. One junction end does not reproduce the germline sequence, and a read error may be involved. The chain employs TRBV19 and TRBJ2-6; perhaps TRBD1 as D (7 bases). Germline V gives CDR1 LNHDA, CDR2 SQIVND (reference sequence). This CDR3 comprises 16 residues. The CDR3 nucleotides read TGTGCCAGTAGTCGGGGGACAGCATCTGGGGCCAACGGCCTGACTTTC. It is translated as CASSRGTASGANGLTF. The full variable domain, in which reference TRBV19 and TRBJ2-6 provide the parts outside the CDR3, is DGGITQSPKYLFRKEGQNVTLSCEQNLNHDAMYWYRQDPGQGLRLIYYSQIVNDFQKGDIAEGYSVSREKKESFPLTVTSAQKNPTAFYLCASSRGTASGANGLTFGAGSRLTVL.

This chain connects TRBV14 to TRBJ2-1, with D maybe TRBD1 (6 bases). Germline V CDR1 and CDR2: SGHDN, FVKESK. The CDR3 runs 13 residues. The V and J ends lost 3 bases and 5 bases respectively, with 8 bases between them. CDR3 loop: CASSQGANNEQFF. The CDR3 region has the DNA TGTGCCAGCAGCCAGGGGGCCAACAATGAGCAGTTCTTC.

This chain connects TRBV2 to TRBJ1-5, with D unresolved. This CDR3 comprises 15 residues. CDR1 is SNHLY and CDR2 is FYNNEI in the germline V gene. V lost 0 bases and J lost 7, with 13 bases in between. For the CDR3, the DNA is TGTGCCAGCAGTGAAGCCCCCTCCACAGACCAGCCCCAGCATTTT. Amino acid sequence: CASSEAPSTDQPQHF. The variable domain in full, completed from reference TRBV2 and TRBJ1-5, reads EPEVTQTPSHQVTQMGQEVILRCVPISNHLYFYWYRQILGQKVEFLVSFYNNEISEKSEIFDDQFSVERPDGSNFTLKIRSTKLEDSAMYFCASSEAPSTDQPQHFGDGTRLSIL.

In DNA form, the CDR3 reads TGTGCCAGCAGTAGGACCGTTTTTAGCGGGATAAAGGACAATGAGCAGTTCTTC. Its protein product is CASSRTVFSGIKDNEQFF. The chain uses TRBV2 and TRBJ2-1, with 8 bases lining up with TRBD2. CDR1 and CDR2 (germline): SNHLY, FYNNEI. This CDR3 is 18 amino acids long. Trimming took 5 bases from V and 5 from J; bases not matched to a gene: 17.

This clone came up once. V and J are TRBV5-1 and TRBJ2-5; TRBD2 matches 13 bases. From germline, CDR1 is SGHRS and CDR2 YFSETQ. This CDR3 is built from 16 residues. With V trimmed by 0 bases and J by 5 bases, 4 bases remained unmatched. DNA for the CDR3: TGCGCCAGCAGCTTGGGACTAGCGGGAGGTATCGAGACCCAGTACTTC. Encoded protein: CASSLGLAGGIETQYF.